These 25 T cell receptor beta chains originate from one sample sequenced in a study of T cell changes during pregnancy in multiple sclerosis. TCRdb's table, derived via immunoSEQ multiplex PCR, lists solely in-frame clones and lacks some. Counted here are about 49,000 clones, 90% occurring once; the ten biggest clones make up roughly 5%. Sequencing was performed on peripheral blood, taken after pregnancy. Source of these receptors: a female donor in good health, enrolled as a control in a pregnancy study.

This clone has only one observation. The CDR3 protein is CASRDRGPDYGYTF. The CDR3 DNA sequence: TGTGCCAGCAGAGACAGGGGGCCGGACTATGGCTACACCTTC. The V gene is TRBV5-4, the J gene TRBJ1-2, with 10 bases lining up with TRBD1. The CDR3 runs to 14 residues. From germline, CDR1 is SGHNT and CDR2 YYREEE (reference sequence). The junction had 4 bases not matched to a gene; V was cut back by 5 bases and J by 3 bases. Full variable domain (missing parts from reference TRBV5-4 and TRBJ1-2): ETGVTQSPTHLIKTRGQQVTLRCSSQSGHNTVSWYQQALGQGPQFIFQYYREEENGRGNFPPRFSGLQFPNYSSELNVNALELDDSALYLCASRDRGPDYGYTFGSGTRLTVV.

This clone was recorded once. Written as DNA, the CDR3 is TGTGCCAGCAGCTTTACCTACGAGCAGTACTTC. Protein product: CASSFTYEQYF. The chain uses TRBV7-2 and TRBJ2-7; no definite D call. Germline loops: CDR1 SGHTA, CDR2 FQGNSA. Trimming stripped 3 bases from V and 2 bases from J, with 2 bases between. CDR3 length: 11 amino acids.

The sample holds a few counts of this clone. Other DNA sequences from this sample encode an identical CDR3 as well. This chain joins TRBV19 and TRBJ1-5; 9 positions agree with TRBD1. V was clipped by 5 bases and J by 2 bases; unmatched bases: 10. CDR1 LNHDA and CDR2 SQIVND come from the germline V gene (reference sequence). The CDR3 runs 17 residues. CDR3 region: CASSRVPRDRGNQPQHF. CDR3 DNA sequence: TGTGCCAGTAGTCGGGTCCCTAGGGACAGGGGCAATCAGCCCCAGCATTTT.

This rearrangement joins TRBV2 to TRBJ2-7; D unresolved. Trimming pared 8 bases from V and 3 bases from J, leaving 14 bases between. Per the germline V gene, CDR1 is SNHLY and CDR2 is FYNNEI. CDR3 length: 13 residues. Written as DNA, the CDR3 is TGTGCCAGCCGCGCCAGAACTATCTACGAGCAGTACTTC. As protein: CASRARTIYEQYF.

This chain connects TRBV19 to TRBJ1-3; D is uncertain. V shed 10 bases and J shed 0 bases, with 10 bases lying between them. This CDR3 has 13 residues. Germline assignment: CDR1 LNHDA and CDR2 SQIVND (reference sequence). The CDR3 spells CATQKSSGNTIYF. DNA of the CDR3: TGTGCCACCCAAAAGAGCTCTGGAAACACCATATATTTT.

V gene TRBV7-2 combines with J gene TRBJ2-3, with 16 bases lining up with TRBD2. This CDR3 is 18 amino acids long. The J segment lost 0 bases and the V segment lost 5 bases, leaving 5 bases of the junction unmatched. Germline values: CDR1 SGHTA, CDR2 FQGNSA. In DNA form, the CDR3 reads TGTGCCAGCAGCCTGGGACTAGCGGGGGGGGCTAGCACAGATACGCAGTATTTT. It yields the protein CASSLGLAGGASTDTQYF.

For this clone: One junction end disagrees with the germline gene, perhaps due to a read error. V gene TRBV7-7 combines with J gene TRBJ2-2; D possibly corresponds to TRBD2 (6 bases). The CDR3 length is 15 residues. The germline V gene has CDR1 SSHAT and CDR2 FNYEAQ (reference sequence). The CDR3 loop is CASSPGFSGAGELFF. CDR3 in DNA: TGTGCTAGCAGCCCGGGGTTCTCGGGAGCCGGGGAGCTGTTTTTT. The full variable domain, in which reference TRBV7-7 and TRBJ2-2 provide the parts outside the CDR3, is GAGVSQSPRYKVTKRGQDVTLRCDPISSHATLYWYQQALGQGPEFLTYFNYEAQPDKSGLPSDRFSAERPEGSISTLTIQRTEQRDSAMYRCASSPGFSGAGELFFGEGSRLTVL.

The V and J genes are TRBV5-1 and TRBJ2-3; 11 nucleotides align to TRBD2. This CDR3 is 17 amino acids long. The germline gives CDR1 SGHRS, CDR2 YFSETQ. J gave up 4 bases and V 4 bases, and 11 bases lay outside the gene matches. The CDR3 region has the DNA TGCGCCAGCAGCAGGCCCTTAGCGGGGGGGCCCTCAGATACGCAGTATTTT. Residues: CASSRPLAGGPSDTQYF.

The count of this clone is one. The V call is TRBV5-1, the J call TRBJ2-7; tentative D call: TRBD2 (6 bases). In germline, CDR1 is SGHRS, CDR2 YFSETQ. The V gene lost 4 bases and the J gene lost 5 bases, with 10 bases spanning the gap. This CDR3 has 12 residues. The CDR3 sequence: CASSPGVNEQYF. The CDR3 region has the DNA TGCGCCAGCAGCCCGGGAGTAAACGAGCAGTACTTC.

This sequence joins TRBV7-9 and TRBJ1-4; D gene ambiguous. Germline V lookup: CDR1 SEHNR, CDR2 FQNEAQ (reference sequence). This CDR3 contains 16 residues. The V end was cut by 5 bases, the J end by 11 bases, with 24 bases between. In nucleotides, the CDR3 is TGTGCCAGCAGCACGACCCGACCGGCCGAGGATAAGAAACTGTTTTTT. This gives the protein CASSTTRPAEDKKLFF.

The chain combines TRBV9 with TRBJ2-2; 9 bases line up with TRBD2. This CDR3 is 16 amino acids long. The germline gives CDR1 SGDLS, CDR2 YYNGEE. Trimming at V came to 0 bases and at J to 1 base, leaving 1 base not matched to a gene. CDR3 DNA sequence: TGTGCCAGCAGCGTAGAACTAGCGGGGAACACCGGGGAGCTGTTTTTT. This encodes CASSVELAGNTGELFF.

This clone was seen ten or more times. The chain employs TRBV7-9 and TRBJ1-6, with 11 bases lining up with TRBD1. Germline trimming cut 4 bases from V and 7 bases from J; bases unmatched to any gene: 6. CDR3 length: 16 residues. CDR1 and CDR2 (germline): SEHNR, FQNEAQ (reference sequence). The CDR3 DNA reads as TGTGCCAGCAGCTCCACAGGACAGGGGGCGAATTCACCCCTCCACTTT. This sequence encodes CASSSTGQGANSPLHF.

V is TRBV30 and J is TRBJ2-7; 14 positions agree with TRBD2. After removal of 1 base from V and 1 base from J, the junction contained 9 bases not matched to a gene. Germline V CDR1 and CDR2: GTSNPN, SVGIG (reference sequence). CDR3 length: 18 amino acids. The CDR3 nucleotides are TGTGCCTGGAGTGACTCCGGGACTAGCGGGGGCGATTCCTACGAGCAGTACTTC. Residues: CAWSDSGTSGGDSYEQYF.

This chain connects TRBV18 to TRBJ2-2, with D possibly TRBD1 on 5 matching bases. CDR1 KGHSH and CDR2 LQKENI come from the germline V gene. This CDR3 has 14 amino acids. Deletions cut 2 bases from V and 3 bases from J, with 7 bases between. The DNA of the CDR3 is TGTGCCAGCTCACCAGGGGCGCACACCGGGGAGCTGTTTTTT. It encodes CASSPGAHTGELFF.

The CDR3 region has the DNA TGTGCCAGCATGGGGGGGCAGGGGGCCAACGTCCTGACTTTC. Translating gives CASMGGQGANVLTF. V and J are TRBV27 and TRBJ2-6, with D possibly being TRBD2 (7 bases). Trimming removed 7 bases at V and 4 bases at J, with 11 bases between. Germline V lookup: CDR1 MNHEY, CDR2 SMNVEV (reference sequence). The CDR3 totals 14 residues.

The chain employs TRBV25-1 and TRBJ1-1; D is perhaps TRBD1 (5 bases). The V gene's germline CDR1 is MGHDK and CDR2 SYGVNS. The V and J ends lost 7 bases and 4 bases respectively, with 10 bases between them. The CDR3 contains 12 residues. CDR3 amino acids: CASTPGGTEAFF. In DNA, the CDR3 is TGTGCCAGCACCCCGGGGGGCACTGAAGCTTTCTTT.

In the case of this clone: Different DNA sequences within this sample yield the same CDR3. The genes are TRBV6-4 and TRBJ1-1, with TRBD1 matching over 7 bases. V was pared by 0 bases and J by 8 bases, with 3 bases of the junction left unmatched. This CDR3 contains 13 residues. CDR1 and CDR2 (germline): MRHNA, SNTAGT. The CDR3 DNA is TGTGCCAGCAGTGACTCGCCGGGACAGGAAGCTTTCTTT. Protein sequence: CASSDSPGQEAFF.

The chain employs TRBV19 and TRBJ2-1; D ambiguous. Germline lookup yields CDR1 LNHDA and CDR2 SQIVND (reference sequence). This CDR3 has 13 residues. V shed 2 bases and J shed 6 bases, with 8 bases lying between them. The CDR3 coding sequence is TGTGCCAGTAGTATACTCTCGGGCAATGAGCAGTTCTTC. This encodes CASSILSGNEQFF. The full variable domain, its missing parts supplied by reference TRBV19 and TRBJ2-1, is DGGITQSPKYLFRKEGQNVTLSCEQNLNHDAMYWYRQDPGQGLRLIYYSQIVNDFQKGDIAEGYSVSREKKESFPLTVTSAQKNPTAFYLCASSILSGNEQFFGPGTRLTVL.

This chain uses TRBV11-2 with TRBJ2-3; 7 bases map to TRBD1. The germline gives CDR1 SGHAT, CDR2 FQNNGV. CDR3 length: 16 residues. V dropped 2 bases and J dropped 1; count of bases not matched to a gene: 6. CDR3 bases: TGTGCCAGCAGCTTATCGGACAGGTACCGCACAGATACGCAGTATTTT. Translation: CASSLSDRYRTDTQYF.

The chain employs TRBV25-1 and TRBJ1-6; D gene unclear. Germline-derived CDR1 and CDR2 are MGHDK and SYGVNS. The CDR3 is 13 residues long. V was cut by 6 bases and J by 0 bases, with 3 bases left in between. Here the CDR3 reads CASSHSYNSPLHF. The CDR3 nucleotides are TGTGCCAGCAGCCACTCCTATAATTCACCCCTCCACTTT.

The chain links TRBV7-2 to TRBJ1-2, with D possibly matching TRBD1 (5 bases). V lost 5 bases to trimming and J lost 5 bases, with 12 bases between them. The CDR3 consists of 13 residues. CDR1 and CDR2 (germline): SGHTA, FQGNSA. The chain's CDR3 is CASSQDMMYGYTF. The CDR3 DNA follows: TGTGCCAGCAGCCAGGACATGATGTATGGCTACACCTTC.

The chain carries TRBV5-6 and TRBJ1-5, with a tentative D call TRBD1 (5 bases). The V gene's germline CDR1 is SGHDT and CDR2 YYEEEE. V was trimmed by 0 bases and J by 4 bases, leaving 5 bases between them. The CDR3 is 13 residues long. DNA for the CDR3: TGTGCCAGCAGCTTGGGACAGAATCAGCCCCAGCATTTT. Protein: CASSLGQNQPQHF. The full variable domain, in which reference TRBV5-6 and TRBJ1-5 provide the parts outside the CDR3, is DAGVTQSPTHLIKTRGQQVTLRCSPKSGHDTVSWYQQALGQGPQFIFQYYEEEERQRGNFPDRFSGHQFPNYSSELNVNALLLGDSALYLCASSLGQNQPQHFGDGTRLSIL.

This chain connects TRBV9 to TRBJ1-3, with TRBD1 matching 11 bases. Losses at the gene ends were 3 bases for V and 2 bases for J; bases not matched to a gene: 4. The CDR3 runs to 16 residues. Germline CDR1 SGDLS, CDR2 YYNGEE. The CDR3 region has the DNA TGTGCCAGCAGCGGGGACAGGGGGGCAACTGGAAACACCATATATTTT. Protein product: CASSGDRGATGNTIYF.

The V call is TRBV9, the J call TRBJ2-5; 7 bases are shared with TRBD1. There are 12 residues in the CDR3. J lost 7 bases, V lost 3 bases, and 3 bases had no gene match. Germline values: CDR1 SGDLS, CDR2 YYNGEE. CDR3 loop: CASSGQGVTQYF. The DNA for the CDR3 is TGTGCCAGCAGCGGGCAGGGGGTGACCCAGTACTTC.

The chain has TRBV28 and TRBJ2-7; maybe TRBD2 (5 bases). The V gene's germline CDR1 is MDHEN and CDR2 SYDVKM. CDR3 size: 15 residues. The V gene lost 5 bases and the J gene lost 1 base, with 15 bases spanning the gap. The CDR3 DNA reads as TGTGCCAGCAGTAAGGCGACGGGGAATTCCTACGAGCAGTACTTC. Translating gives CASSKATGNSYEQYF.